This is a list of T cell receptor beta chains from one sample in a study of T cell responses to AZD1222 COVID-19 vaccine. Measured with immunoSEQ multiplex PCR; TCRdb has only the in-frame clones, and not every one. This sample has about 150,000 clones, with about 91% found just once. Sequencing used peripheral blood, obtained on day 0 of AZD1222 vaccination. The receptors originated from an adult in good health. Both conserved end residues are trimmed from each CDR3.

TRBV7-9	TRBJ1-4	ASSQGQTRKLF
TRBV6-2/TRBV6-3	TRBJ1-2	ASSYAQADRAGDGYT
TRBV6-1	TRBJ1-5	ASSEGQLNQPQH
TRBV7-3	TRBJ2-3	ASSLSERGPSTDTQY
TRBV7-9	TRBJ2-2	ASSTTPVANTGELF
TRBV7-6	TRBJ2-1	ASSLETNLYNEQF
TRBV4-3	TRBJ1-2	ASRRTGTGYGYT
TRBV29-1	TRBJ2-1	SVVRLAGDIRQF
TRBV2	TRBJ2-3	ASRGTSGADTQY
TRBV7-9	TRBJ2-3	ASSLISTSRDTQY
TRBV11-2	TRBJ2-7	ASSLAAYEQY
TRBV13	TRBJ1-2	ASSLEFSTGTYGYT
TRBV25-1	TRBJ1-5	ASSESNRNDQPQH
TRBV3-1/TRBV3-2	TRBJ1-2	ASSQARQEANYGYT
TRBV20-1	TRBJ2-7	SGKSHYEQY
TRBV7-6	TRBJ2-2	ASSSPSPGLKGELF
TRBV7-3	TRBJ2-1	ASSLTGGSNEQF
TRBV19	TRBJ1-3	ASSIDREGGNTIY
TRBV15	TRBJ1-1	ATSRVGTVLNTEAF
TRBV7-2	TRBJ2-3	ASNPQEAGGDTQY
TRBV5-5	TRBJ2-7	ASSLVTGRIPYEQY
TRBV4-3	TRBJ2-5	ASSQDLGDPQTQY
TRBV12-5	TRBJ1-3	ASGYRQGFSGNTIY
TRBV19	TRBJ2-1	ASSMAGRVGNEQF
TRBV5-4	TRBJ1-2	ASSGTGVWGGYT
TRBV4-3	TRBJ2-7	ASSSQPGPSFYEQY
TRBV6-2/TRBV6-3	TRBJ2-5	ASSQSWETQY
TRBV7-2	TRBJ2-2	ASSSRAGGPTGELF
TRBV30	TRBJ1-5	AWSQDRRQPQH
TRBV7-2	TRBJ2-5	ASSPMIQETQY